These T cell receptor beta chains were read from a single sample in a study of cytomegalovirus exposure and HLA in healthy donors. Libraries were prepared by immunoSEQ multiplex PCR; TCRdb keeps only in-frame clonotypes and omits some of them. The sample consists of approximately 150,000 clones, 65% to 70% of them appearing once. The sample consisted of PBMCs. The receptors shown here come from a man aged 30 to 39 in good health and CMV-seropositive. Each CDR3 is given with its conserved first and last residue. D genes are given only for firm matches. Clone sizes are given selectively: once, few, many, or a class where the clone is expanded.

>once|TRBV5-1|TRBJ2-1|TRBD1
TGCGCCAGCGGCGGGGGGACAGGGGGCAATGAGCAGTTCTTC
CASGGGTGGNEQFF
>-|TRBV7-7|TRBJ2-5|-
TGTGCCAGCAGCTTAGCGGGGGGAGAGACCCAGTACTTC
CASSLAGGETQYF
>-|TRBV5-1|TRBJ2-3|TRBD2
TGCGCCAGCAGCCGTGGGACTAGCGTCACAGATACGCAGTATTTT
CASSRGTSVTDTQYF
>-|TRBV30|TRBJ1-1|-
TGTGCCTGGAGAGTTGAGCCGGACAGCGACACTGAAGCTTTCTTT
CAWRVEPDSDTEAFF
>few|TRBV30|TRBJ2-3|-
TGTGCCTGGAGTCGTACAGATACGCAGTATTTT
CAWSRTDTQYF
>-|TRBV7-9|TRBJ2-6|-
TGTTCCAGCAGCTTAGCCGGGGGGCGAGGGACTGGGGCCAACGTCCTGACTTTC
CSSSLAGGRGTGANVLTF
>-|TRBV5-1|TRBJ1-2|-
TGCGCCAGCAGCTTGGATGTAGCGGGCTACACCTTC
CASSLDVAGYTF
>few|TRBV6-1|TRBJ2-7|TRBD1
TGTGCCAGCAGTGAAGCGGGGACAGGGGGCTTGAACGAGCAGTACTTC
CASSEAGTGGLNEQYF
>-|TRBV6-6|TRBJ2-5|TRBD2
TGTGCCAGCAGTCAGATAGCGGGAGGGAGGGAGACCCAGTACTTC
CASSQIAGGRETQYF
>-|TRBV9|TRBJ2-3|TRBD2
TGTGCCAGCAGCGGACGACTAGCGACAGATACGCAGTATTTT
CASSGRLATDTQYF
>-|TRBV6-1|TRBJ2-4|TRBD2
TGTGCCAGCAGTGAAGCGCTGGGTCATTTGGGGACTAGCGGGAGGGGGGCCAAAAACATTCAGTACTTC
CASSEALGHLGTSGRGAKNIQYF
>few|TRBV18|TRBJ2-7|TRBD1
TGTGCCAGCTCACCAGCCGGGACAGGGCCCTACGAGCAGTACTTC
CASSPAGTGPYEQYF
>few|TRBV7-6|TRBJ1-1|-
TGTGCCAGCAGCCGCGGGACAAGGGAGGGGATGAACACTGAAGCTTTCTTT
CASSRGTREGMNTEAFF
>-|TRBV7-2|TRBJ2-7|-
TGTGCCAGCAGCTCATCCGGGACATCGTGGGGCTACGAGCAGTACTTC
CASSSSGTSWGYEQYF
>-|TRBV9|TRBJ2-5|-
TGTGCCAGCAGCGTAGGCCCAGTTGAGAATCTAGTGCAGTACTTC
CASSVGPVENLVQYF
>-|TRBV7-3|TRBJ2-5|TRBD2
TGTGCCAGCAGCTGGCGAGCGGGAGAGGAAGAGACCCAGTACTTC
CASSWRAGEEETQYF
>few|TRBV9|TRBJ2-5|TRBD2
TGTGCCAGCAGCGGGACTAGCGGGAGGGCCGGGGGGGAGACCCAGTACTTC
CASSGTSGRAGGETQYF
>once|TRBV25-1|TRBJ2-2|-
TGTGCCAGCAGTGTAAGGACAGTAAACACCGGGGAGCTGTTTTTT
CASSVRTVNTGELFF
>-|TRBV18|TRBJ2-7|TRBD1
TGTGCCAGCTCACCGGGACAGGGAATCGAGCAGTACTTC
CASSPGQGIEQYF
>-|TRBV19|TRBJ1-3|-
TGTGCCAGTAGTATACAGGGATACTCTGGAAACACCATATATTTT
CASSIQGYSGNTIYF
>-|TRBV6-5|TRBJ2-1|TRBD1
TGTGCCAGCAGCCGGGACAGGGGAAATCATGAGCAGTTCTTC
CASSRDRGNHEQFF
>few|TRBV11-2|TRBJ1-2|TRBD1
TGTGCCAGCAGCCCCGGGACAGGGGGCATGTCGACCTATGGCTACACCTTC
CASSPGTGGMSTYGYTF
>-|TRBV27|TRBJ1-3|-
TGTGCCAGCAGTGCCCGGGAAGGAGACACCATATATTTT
CASSAREGDTIYF
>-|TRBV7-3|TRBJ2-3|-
TGTGCCAGCAGCTGGGGGACTCCCCTTGATACGCAGTATTTT
CASSWGTPLDTQYF
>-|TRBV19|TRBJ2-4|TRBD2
TGTGCCAGTAGTAGGTTTCCTAGCGGGAATAAAAACATTCAGTACTTC
CASSRFPSGNKNIQYF
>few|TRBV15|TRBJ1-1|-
TGTGCCACCAGCAGAGATCGACCGGGGAGGTTGGAGTGGGGTTTCACTGAAGCTTTCTTT
CATSRDRPGRLEWGFTEAFF
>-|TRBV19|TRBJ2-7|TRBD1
TGTGCCAGTAGTCGTTCCGGGACAGGGGGCCCGCTAATCTACGAGCAGTACTTC
CASSRSGTGGPLIYEQYF
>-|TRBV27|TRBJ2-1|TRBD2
TGTGCCAGCAGTCTCAGCGGGGGGTACAATGAGCAGTTCTTC
CASSLSGGYNEQFF
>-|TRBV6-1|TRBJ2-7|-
TGTGCCAGCGGTTGGCGACACCCTACCTACGAGCAGTACTTC
CASGWRHPTYEQYF
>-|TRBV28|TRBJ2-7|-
TGTGCCAGCAAACAGAGCGCGGGTGTGCAGTACTTC
CASKQSAGVQYF
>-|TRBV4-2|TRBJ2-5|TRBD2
TGTGCCAGCAGCCAAGCTAGCGGTACCCAAGAGACCCAGTACTTC
CASSQASGTQETQYF
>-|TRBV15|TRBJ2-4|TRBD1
TGTGCCACCAGCAGACGACAGGGCGAACTAAACATTCAGTACTTC
CATSRRQGELNIQYF
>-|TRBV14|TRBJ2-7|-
TGTGCCAGCAGCCAAGGAGCCCCGGTCTCCGAGCAGTACTTC
CASSQGAPVSEQYF
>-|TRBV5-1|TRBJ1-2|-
TGCGCCAGCGGAAGACTGTATGGCTACACCTTC
CASGRLYGYTF
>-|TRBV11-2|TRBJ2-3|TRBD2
TGTGCCAGCAGACCTGGTCAGCTAGCGGTCTACACAGATACGCAGTATTTT
CASRPGQLAVYTDTQYF
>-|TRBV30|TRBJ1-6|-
TGTGCCTGGAGCGTGAGGGTTCAGTATTCACCCCTCCACTTT
CAWSVRVQYSPLHF
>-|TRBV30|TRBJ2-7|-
TGTGCCTGGAACGAGCGTCCCTACGAGCAGTACTTC
CAWNERPYEQYF
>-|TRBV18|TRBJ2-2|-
TGTGCCAGCTCACCCCCCTCAGGGTCCGGGGAGCTGTTTTTT
CASSPPSGSGELFF
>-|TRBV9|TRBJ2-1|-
TGTGCCAGCAGCCTCGCTCCTCGGGATGAGCAGTTCTTC
CASSLAPRDEQFF
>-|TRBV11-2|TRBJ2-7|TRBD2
TGTGCCAGCAGCCCCCTCACTAGCGGGAGCTCCTACGAGCAGTACTTC
CASSPLTSGSSYEQYF
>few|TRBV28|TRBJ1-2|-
TGTGCCACCCAGCATTCGGGGGGCGGTGGCTACACCTTC
CATQHSGGGGYTF
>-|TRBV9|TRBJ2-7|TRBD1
TGTGCCAGCAGCGTAGGGTCACAGGGGGCTAAGTCGGAGCAGTACTTC
CASSVGSQGAKSEQYF
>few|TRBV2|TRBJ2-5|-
TGTGCCAGCAGGGACCGTGGGGGGGCGCTTGAGACCCAGTACTTC
CASRDRGGALETQYF
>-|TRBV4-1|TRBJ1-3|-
TGCGCCAGCAGCCAAGTACAATCCTCTGGAAACACCATATATTTT
CASSQVQSSGNTIYF
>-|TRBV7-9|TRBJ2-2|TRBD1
TGTTCCAGCAGCTCCCTGAGAACGGACAGGGGAGACGGGGAGCTGTTTTTT
CSSSSLRTDRGDGELFF
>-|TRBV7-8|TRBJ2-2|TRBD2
TGTGCCAGCAGCTTATGGGGGAGTCTAGCGGGAGGGGGAACCGGGGAGCTGTTTTTT
CASSLWGSLAGGGTGELFF
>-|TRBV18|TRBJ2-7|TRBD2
TGTGCCAGCTCACCTCCTAGCGGGGGCTACGAGCAGTACTTC
CASSPPSGGYEQYF
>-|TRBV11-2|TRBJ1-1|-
TGTGCCAGCAGCTTAGATCAGGCGGGGTTCTCTGAAGCTTTCTTT
CASSLDQAGFSEAFF
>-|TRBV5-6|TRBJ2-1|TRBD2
TGTGCCAGCAGCCGTACACTCTACGGGAGGTTAGATGAGCAGTTCTTC
CASSRTLYGRLDEQFF
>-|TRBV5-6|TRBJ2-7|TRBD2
TGTGCCAGCAGCCAAGGCGGGAGCTACTACGAGCAGTACTTC
CASSQGGSYYEQYF
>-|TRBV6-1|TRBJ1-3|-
TGTGCCAGCAGGGAGACAGTTGGAAACACCATATATTTT
CASRETVGNTIYF
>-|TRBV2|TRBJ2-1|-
TGTGCCAGCAGTGAAGGGACAGTCCCTCGGGGCAATGAGCAGTTCTTC
CASSEGTVPRGNEQFF
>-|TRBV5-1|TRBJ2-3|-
TGCGCCAGCAACAACCGGGACAACACAGATACGCAGTATTTT
CASNNRDNTDTQYF
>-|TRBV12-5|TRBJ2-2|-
TGTGCTAGTGGGCCTCCCGGGACTCCTTACGCCGGGGAGCTGTTTTTT
CASGPPGTPYAGELFF